This T cell receptor (beta chain) was captured by sequencing in a study of T cells in Graves' hyperthyroidism and ophthalmopathy. Study-wide results and caveats: With a median lead of 6.5 months before onset, the model predicted ophthalmopathy. Most clonotypes expanded in thyroid above 0.001 were likewise present in blood.

What was amplified from RNA transcripts were TCR beta CDR3 regions. A first-round RT-PCR of the TCR CDR3 used the HTBI primer set. Each CDR3 protein gets one entry after TCRdb re-called the multiplex PCR reads with MiXCR. The sample holds more than 600,000 distinct CDR3 sequences; around 15% are singletons and the top ten take under 10%. With respect to this clonotype: What it binds is not known.

The V gene's germline CDR1 is SNHLY and CDR2 FYNNEI. Trimming took 6 bases from V and 12 from J, leaving 14 bases between them. CDR3 length: 12 amino acids. The sample taken for sequencing was blood. The rearrangement uses TRBV2 and TRBJ1-4, with D perhaps TRBD1 (6 bases). This receptor was taken from a man aged 18-30 years with Graves' hyperthyroidism. The CDR3 DNA follows: TGTGCCAGCAGGCCCCAGGGGCCGGAACTGTTTTTT. Protein sequence: CASRPQGPELFF.